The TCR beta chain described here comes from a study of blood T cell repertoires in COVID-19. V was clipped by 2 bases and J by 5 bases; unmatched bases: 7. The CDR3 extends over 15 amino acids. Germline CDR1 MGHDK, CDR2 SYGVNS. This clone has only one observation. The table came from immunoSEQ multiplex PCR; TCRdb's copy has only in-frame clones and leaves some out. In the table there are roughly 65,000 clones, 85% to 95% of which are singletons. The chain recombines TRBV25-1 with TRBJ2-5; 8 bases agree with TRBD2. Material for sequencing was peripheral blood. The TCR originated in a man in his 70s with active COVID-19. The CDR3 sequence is CASSEGVSGGETQYF. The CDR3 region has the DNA TGTGCCAGCAGTGAAGGGGTATCGGGAGGGGAGACCCAGTACTTC.